The clone carrying this T cell receptor (beta chain) was counted only a few times. Antigen specificity is unknown. The data stem from a study of T cells in Graves' hyperthyroidism and ophthalmopathy. General study points: Researchers found most expanded thyroid clonotypes above 0.001 in blood as well.

This CDR3 comprises 15 residues. V gave up 2 bases and J gave up 0 bases, with 11 bases separating them. The V gene's germline CDR1 is SGDLS and CDR2 YYNGEE. Amplification yielded TCR beta CDR3 regions, with RNA transcripts as the source. First-round RT-PCR targeting the TCR CDR3 was performed with the HTBI primer set. Each CDR3 protein gets one entry after TCRdb re-called the multiplex PCR reads with MiXCR. The sample gives fewer than 350,000 distinct CDR3 sequences, roughly 15% of which show up once; about 33% is in the top ten. The sequencing input was blood. This receptor was identified in a woman between 45 and 60 years old with Graves' hyperthyroidism that later progressed to Graves' ophthalmopathy. The gene calls are TRBV9 and TRBJ1-1, with D perhaps TRBD1 (6 bases). The CDR3 here is CASSVSWTVNTEAFF. The CDR3 DNA follows: TGTGCCAGCAGCGTCTCATGGACAGTGAACACTGAAGCTTTCTTT. Full variable domain (outside the CDR3, taken from reference TRBV9 and TRBJ1-1): DSGVTQTPKHLITATGQRVTLRCSPRSGDLSVYWYQQSLDQGLQFLIQYYNGEERAKGNILERFSAQQFPDLHSELNLSSLELGDSALYFCASSVSWTVNTEAFFGQGTRLTVV.